One and the same sample provided the 15 T cell receptor beta chains below, sequenced in a study of cytomegalovirus exposure and HLA in healthy donors (dated by TCRdb to between 2016 and 2019). The library was prepared using the immunoSEQ multiplex PCR assay. For the multiplex PCR, a mixture combining 60 forward primers for TCR Vbeta segments and 13 reverse primers for TCR Jbeta segments was used. TCRdb stores this immuneACCESS table with in-frame sequences only. Part of the clones is absent; in the studies checked, under half of the shortfall reflects unresolved V genes, and no reason is known for the rest. This sample comprises roughly 200,000 clones, roughly 80% of them detected only once. Jointly, the top ten make up roughly 0.7% of the sample. Sequenced: PBMCs. The receptors here all came from a boy aged 10-17 years in good health and CMV-seronegative.

Comments on this clone: The germline gene is not matched at one end of the junction; a read error may be the cause. Other DNA sequences of this sample code for an identical CDR3. V usage is TRBV13 and J usage is TRBJ2-1; 14 bases align to TRBD2. This CDR3 spans 15 amino acids. The germline gives CDR1 PRHDT, CDR2 FYEKMQ (reference sequence). DNA for the CDR3: TGCGCCAGCAGCTTGGGACTAGCGGGAGTCAATGAGCAGTTCTTC. Translation: CASSLGLAGVNEQFF.

This chain connects TRBV19 to TRBJ1-1; D possibly corresponds to TRBD1 (5 bases). The germline gives CDR1 LNHDA, CDR2 SQIVND (reference sequence). The CDR3 contains 12 residues. The V gene lost 5 bases and the J gene lost 9 bases, with 13 bases spanning the gap. The CDR3 region is CASSLGGDKAFF. The CDR3 coding sequence is TGTGCCAGTAGTTTGGGAGGGGATAAAGCTTTCTTT.

The genes are TRBV10-3 and TRBJ2-3; TRBD1 might be the D (6 bases). The CDR3 length is 16 residues. V was pared by 4 bases and J by 0 bases, with 14 bases between. Germline lookup yields CDR1 ENHRY and CDR2 SYGVKD. The CDR3 reads CAISGTQGSSTDTQYF. As DNA, the CDR3 is TGTGCCATCAGTGGAACTCAGGGGTCTAGCACAGATACGCAGTATTTT.

This chain joins TRBV30 and TRBJ2-1, with a possible D match to TRBD2 (5 bases). Germline V gene lookup returns CDR1 GTSNPN and CDR2 SVGIG (reference sequence). The CDR3 is made up of 14 amino acids. Trimming stripped 2 bases from V and 9 bases from J, with 17 bases between. CDR3 protein: CAWSNTGKKGEQFF. DNA for the CDR3: TGTGCCTGGAGTAACACCGGGAAAAAGGGTGAGCAGTTCTTC.

There are a few counts of this clone. The chain combines TRBV9 with TRBJ2-3, with D unclear. V was pared by 2 bases and J by 5 bases, with 6 bases between. Germline loops: CDR1 SGDLS, CDR2 YYNGEE. CDR3 length: 12 amino acids. CDR3 nucleotides: TGTGCCAGCAGCGTTACGGTAGATACGCAGTATTTT. The encoded protein is CASSVTVDTQYF.

This clone has a handful of counts. The J gene is TRBJ2-7, the V gene TRBV18; perhaps TRBD2 as D (6 bases). Germline-derived CDR1 and CDR2 are KGHSH and LQKENI. This CDR3 has 15 residues. V was clipped by 4 bases and J by 5 bases, with 18 bases between them. Written as DNA, the CDR3 is TGTGCCAGCTCACTTCAAAGGAGGGTAGGCAACGAGCAGTACTTC. It codes for CASSLQRRVGNEQYF.

The gene calls are TRBV9 and TRBJ2-5; a weak D match, TRBD1 (5 bases). The CDR3 is 14 residues long. V shed 4 bases and J shed 2 bases, with 12 bases lying between them. CDR1 and CDR2 from the germline V gene are SGDLS and YYNGEE. Written as DNA, the CDR3 is TGTGCCAGCAGCCGATTGGACACGCAAGAGACCCAGTACTTC. It translates to CASSRLDTQETQYF.

This clone appeared once. The chain joins TRBV6-1 to TRBJ1-4, with a tentative D call TRBD1 (5 bases). The CDR3 spans 13 residues. Germline values: CDR1 MNHNS, CDR2 SASEGT. Trimming shortened V by 6 bases and J by 7 bases, and 12 bases separated the two germline ends. The CDR3 region is CASRAGVGEKLFF. As DNA, the CDR3 is TGTGCCAGCAGGGCGGGGGTCGGTGAAAAACTGTTTTTT.

The gene calls are TRBV14 and TRBJ1-1; possibly TRBD1 for D (5 bases). In germline, CDR1 is SGHDN, CDR2 FVKESK. There are 12 residues in the CDR3. V shed 1 base and J shed 7 bases, with 7 bases lying between them. In DNA, the CDR3 is TGTGCCAGCAGCCAAGGACAGTATGAAGCTTTCTTT. As protein: CASSQGQYEAFF.

V is TRBV6-5 and J is TRBJ1-1; TRBD1 might be the D (5 bases). This CDR3 has 14 residues. Deletions cut 6 bases from V and 1 base from J, with 12 bases between. Germline lookup yields CDR1 MNHEY and CDR2 SVGAGI. The chain's CDR3 is CASSWRGKNTEAFF. The CDR3 bases are TGTGCCAGCAGCTGGAGGGGAAAGAACACTGAAGCTTTCTTT.

V usage is TRBV15 and J usage is TRBJ1-1; tentative D call: TRBD1 (5 bases). Germline values: CDR1 LNHNV, CDR2 YYDKDF (reference sequence). Trimming stripped 0 bases from V and 0 bases from J, with 14 bases between. CDR3 length: 17 amino acids. The CDR3 reads CATSRDVLGEMNTEAFF. The CDR3 DNA follows: TGTGCCACCAGCAGAGACGTTCTAGGGGAAATGAACACTGAAGCTTTCTTT.

This clone occurred once. This sequence joins TRBV7-3 and TRBJ2-2; 7 nucleotides line up with TRBD1. J was trimmed by 1 base and V by 1 base; bases with no gene match: 0. From germline, CDR1 is SGHTA and CDR2 FQGTGA. This CDR3 comprises 15 residues. CDR3: CASSLNRGNTGELFF. As DNA, the CDR3 is TGTGCCAGCAGCTTAAACAGGGGGAACACCGGGGAGCTGTTTTTT.

V gene TRBV10-1 combines with J gene TRBJ2-1, with a tentative D call TRBD1 (6 bases). The V end lost 5 bases, the J end lost 9 bases, and 17 bases lay between the germline ends. The CDR3 runs to 14 residues. Germline V CDR1 and CDR2: WNHNN, SYGVQD (reference sequence). The CDR3 here is CASSSLDSFGEQFF. CDR3 bases: TGCGCCAGCAGTTCCCTGGACAGTTTCGGTGAGCAGTTCTTC.

The genes are TRBV7-8 and TRBJ1-2; D gene ambiguous. Trimming removed 1 base from V and 2 bases from J, with 8 bases in between. CDR3 length equals 14 residues. Germline V gene data show CDR1 as SGHVS and CDR2 as FQNEAQ. CDR3 sequence: CASSLGQINYGYTF. In DNA form, the CDR3 reads TGTGCCAGCAGCTTAGGGCAAATCAACTATGGCTACACCTTC.

The V and J genes are TRBV7-6 and TRBJ1-1, with D maybe TRBD1 (5 bases). The CDR3 sequence is 16 residues long. Germline lookup yields CDR1 SGHVS and CDR2 FNYEAQ. Trimming left V 1 base short and J 4 bases short, with 16 bases between. This CDR3 reads CASSLDVGKGATEAFF. CDR3 DNA: TGTGCCAGCAGCTTAGACGTGGGGAAAGGGGCCACTGAAGCTTTCTTT.